Following are 17 T cell receptor beta chains from one sample sequenced in a study of cytomegalovirus exposure and HLA in healthy donors. Primers: 60 Vbeta forward and 13 Jbeta reverse. The data were produced by immunoSEQ multiplex PCR, yet TCRdb's version contains in-frame clones alone and is incomplete. Its clone listing holds about 74,000 clones. The specimen sequenced was PBMCs. The receptors come from a female donor in good health and CMV-seropositive.

The chain couples TRBV19 to TRBJ2-5; D is possibly TRBD2 (6 bases). The germline V and J ends were trimmed by 4 bases and 5 bases, with 11 bases remaining between them. This CDR3 contains 13 residues. The germline V gene has CDR1 LNHDA and CDR2 SQIVND (reference sequence). In DNA form, the CDR3 reads TGTGCCAGTAGTACGCGACGGGGGGAGACCCAGTACTTC. This gives the protein CASSTRRGETQYF.

J is TRBJ1-5 and V is TRBV4-1; D is unresolved. CDR3 length: 13 amino acids. Germline V CDR1 and CDR2: MGHRA, YSYEKL. V lost 1 base and J lost 7, with 8 bases in between. The DNA for the CDR3 is TGCGCCAGCAGCCAAGGGCGAGGGCAGCCCCAGCATTTT. Amino acids: CASSQGRGQPQHF.

The chain links TRBV7-9 to TRBJ2-1; D is ambiguous. Germline CDR1 reads SEHNR; CDR2 reads FQNEAQ (reference sequence). V was pared by 5 bases and J by 5 bases, with 13 bases between. This CDR3 comprises 14 residues. The CDR3 region is CASSPVEADNEQFF. In nucleotides, the CDR3 is TGTGCCAGCAGCCCTGTCGAAGCCGACAATGAGCAGTTCTTC.

The genes are TRBV5-1 and TRBJ1-6; D call uncertain. The germline V and J ends were trimmed by 4 bases and 8 bases, with 10 bases remaining between them. There are 13 residues in the CDR3. Germline CDR1 reads SGHRS; CDR2 reads YFSETQ. As DNA, the CDR3 is TGCGCCAGCAGCCGGGGTATAGATTCACCCCTCCACTTT. It specifies CASSRGIDSPLHF.

V is TRBV5-4 and J is TRBJ2-7; 7 bases are shared with TRBD1. Germline lookup yields CDR1 SGHNT and CDR2 YYREEE (reference sequence). The trim removed 0 bases at V and 2 bases at J, leaving 5 bases unmatched. CDR3 length: 15 residues. CDR3 region: CASSLGTGAPYEQYF. CDR3 coding DNA: TGTGCCAGCAGCTTGGGGACAGGAGCCCCCTACGAGCAGTACTTC. Together with reference TRBV5-4 and TRBJ2-7, the CDR3 gives the full variable domain: ETGVTQSPTHLIKTRGQQVTLRCSSQSGHNTVSWYQQALGQGPQFIFQYYREEENGRGNFPPRFSGLQFPNYSSELNVNALELDDSALYLCASSLGTGAPYEQYFGPGTRLTVT.

V usage is TRBV5-6 and J usage is TRBJ1-2, with a possible D match to TRBD1 (6 bases). The germline V and J ends were trimmed by 4 bases and 2 bases, with 15 bases remaining between them. CDR1 is SGHDT and CDR2 is YYEEEE in the germline V gene. CDR3 length: 15 amino acids. The CDR3 DNA follows: TGTGCCAGCAGCCCTCTGGGGACACACAACTATGGCTACACCTTC. The encoded protein is CASSPLGTHNYGYTF.

The genes are TRBV7-9 and TRBJ1-1; D uncertain. V was shortened by 2 bases and J by 4 bases, with 8 bases between the two germline ends. This CDR3 is 13 amino acids long. Per germline, CDR1 SEHNR and CDR2 FQNEAQ (reference sequence). The CDR3 protein is CASSLQRGTEAFF. In DNA form, the CDR3 reads TGTGCCAGCAGCTTACAACGGGGCACTGAAGCTTTCTTT.

This sequence joins TRBV7-9 and TRBJ1-5; D is undetermined. Germline V lookup: CDR1 SEHNR, CDR2 FQNEAQ (reference sequence). The CDR3 spans 14 residues. V shed 4 bases and J shed 4 bases, with 11 bases lying between them. CDR3 loop: CASSSPGENQPQHF. The CDR3 DNA reads TGTGCCAGCAGCTCCCCCGGTGAGAATCAGCCCCAGCATTTT.

The CDR3 spells CASSFLGQSTDTQYF. The CDR3 DNA reads as TGCGCCAGCAGCTTTTTGGGACAAAGCACAGATACGCAGTATTTT. The chain is built from TRBV5-1 and TRBJ2-3, with D perhaps TRBD1 (6 bases). The germline gives CDR1 SGHRS, CDR2 YFSETQ. The CDR3 sequence is 15 residues long. V lost 2 bases, J lost 0 bases, and 10 bases lay in between.

The chain has TRBV9 and TRBJ2-7; D unclear. This CDR3 is 14 amino acids long. Trimming removed 4 bases from V and 5 bases from J, with 16 bases in between. Germline V lookup: CDR1 SGDLS, CDR2 YYNGEE. CDR3 sequence reads: CASSPRVLPHEQYF. The CDR3 nucleotides read TGTGCCAGCAGCCCCCGGGTCCTCCCCCACGAGCAGTACTTC. The variable domain in full, completed from reference TRBV9 and TRBJ2-7, reads DSGVTQTPKHLITATGQRVTLRCSPRSGDLSVYWYQQSLDQGLQFLIQYYNGEERAKGNILERFSAQQFPDLHSELNLSSLELGDSALYFCASSPRVLPHEQYFGPGTRLTVT.

V is TRBV5-5 and J is TRBJ2-7, with a tentative D call TRBD1 (6 bases). CDR1 SGHKS and CDR2 YYEKEE come from the germline V gene (reference sequence). The CDR3 runs 15 residues. Trimming removed 2 bases at V and 0 bases at J, with 12 bases between. The CDR3 reads CASSFLEGHSYEQYF. The CDR3 bases are TGTGCCAGCAGCTTCTTAGAGGGACACTCCTACGAGCAGTACTTC.

This chain's CDR3 is CASSLSPTSGGPTDTQYF. In DNA form, the CDR3 reads TGTGCCAGCAGCTTATCCCCTACTAGCGGGGGACCGACAGATACGCAGTATTTT. The chain has TRBV7-9 and TRBJ2-3, with 11 bases fitting TRBD2. Germline V CDR1 and CDR2: SEHNR, FQNEAQ (reference sequence). After removal of 2 bases from V and 3 bases from J, the junction contained 10 bases not matched to a gene. The CDR3 is 18 residues long.

The gene calls are TRBV30 and TRBJ2-3, with 12 bases aligning to TRBD1. The CDR3 contains 15 residues. Germline values: CDR1 GTSNPN, CDR2 SVGIG (reference sequence). The V gene end was trimmed by 0 bases and the J gene end by 5 bases; junction bases not matched to a gene: 3. The CDR3 DNA sequence: TGTGCCTGGAGTGTTGGGGACAGGGGGCGAGATACGCAGTATTTT. Protein product: CAWSVGDRGRDTQYF. The variable domain in full, completed from reference TRBV30 and TRBJ2-3, reads SQTIHQWPATLVQPVGSPLSLECTVEGTSNPNLYWYRQAAGRGLQLLFYSVGIGQISSEVPQNLSASRPQDRQFILSSKKLLLSDSGFYLCAWSVGDRGRDTQYFGPGTRLTVL.

The rearrangement uses TRBV7-2 and TRBJ1-1, with a weak D call TRBD1 (5 bases). CDR1 is SGHTA and CDR2 is FQGNSA in the germline V gene. The CDR3 runs 11 residues. Deletions cut 7 bases from V and 8 bases from J, with 11 bases between. In DNA, the CDR3 is TGTGCCAGCAAAATAAGGGGAGAAGCTTTCTTT. Its translation is CASKIRGEAFF.

The V and J genes are TRBV4-1 and TRBJ1-1; the match to TRBD1 covers 8 bases. This CDR3 has 15 amino acids. The J segment lost 4 bases and the V segment lost 0 bases, leaving 4 bases of the junction unmatched. From germline, CDR1 is MGHRA and CDR2 YSYEKL. For the CDR3, the DNA is TGCGCCAGCAGCCAAGATAGTCAGGGGGCCACTGAAGCTTTCTTT. Translated, it gives CASSQDSQGATEAFF.

The V call is TRBV5-1, the J call TRBJ2-7, with TRBD1 matching over 10 bases. This CDR3 is built from 15 residues. V was clipped by 4 bases and J by 2 bases; unmatched bases: 6. Per germline, CDR1 SGHRS and CDR2 YFSETQ. CDR3 DNA: TGCGCCAGCAGCGGACAGACAGGGGGCGCCTACGAGCAGTACTTC. This translates into CASSGQTGGAYEQYF.

The genes are TRBV2 and TRBJ2-5; possibly TRBD1 for D (6 bases). Trimming took 6 bases from V and 5 from J, leaving 13 bases between them. Germline assignment: CDR1 SNHLY and CDR2 FYNNEI. The CDR3 totals 13 residues. The CDR3 reads CASRAQGHETQYF. The CDR3 DNA reads TGTGCCAGCAGGGCACAGGGTCACGAGACCCAGTACTTC.